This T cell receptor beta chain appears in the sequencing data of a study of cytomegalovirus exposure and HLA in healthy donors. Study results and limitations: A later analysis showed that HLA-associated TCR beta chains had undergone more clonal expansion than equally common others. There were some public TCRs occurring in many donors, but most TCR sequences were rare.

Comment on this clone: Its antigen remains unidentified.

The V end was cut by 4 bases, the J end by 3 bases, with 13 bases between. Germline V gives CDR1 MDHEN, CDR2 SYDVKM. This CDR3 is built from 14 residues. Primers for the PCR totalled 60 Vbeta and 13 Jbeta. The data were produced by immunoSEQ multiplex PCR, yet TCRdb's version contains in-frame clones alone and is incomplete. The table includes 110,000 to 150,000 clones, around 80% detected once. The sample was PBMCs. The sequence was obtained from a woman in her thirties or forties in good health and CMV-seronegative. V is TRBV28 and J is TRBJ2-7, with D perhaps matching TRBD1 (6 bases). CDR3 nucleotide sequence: TGTGCCAGCAGTTCGACAGGAGAACTCTACGAGCAGTACTTC. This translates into CASSSTGELYEQYF.